This T cell receptor (beta chain) was profiled in a study of prognosis after radiotherapy for stage I lung cancer. Study context: Non-small cell lung cancer patients were all deemed medically inoperable. The study enrolled more than ten men and about six women as patients, aged roughly 53 to 90 with a median of about 73 years. Study findings and constraints: Before stereotactic body radiation therapy the median unique TCR clone count was around 9,400, and afterwards it fell to approximately 6,900.

This clonotype was counted ten times or more. Its antigen is undetermined. Amplification of the TCR beta CDR3 (from genomic DNA) was done by two-round multiplex PCR. Round one of PCR was performed, and it used primers specific to each TRBV and TRBJ gene. TCRdb ran MiXCR on the multiplex PCR reads and lists one entry per CDR3 protein. The sample includes just over 30,000 distinct CDR3 sequences, around 30% of them seen just once. The CDR3 totals 16 residues. Germline V lookup: CDR1 SGDLS, CDR2 YYNGEE. The ends were cut back, 3 bases at V and 0 bases at J, with 13 bases in the middle. The chain links TRBV9 to TRBJ1-3; maybe TRBD1 (5 bases). The sample consisted of PBMCs, taken before or after stereotactic body radiation therapy (not recorded which). The clonotype was recovered from a donor aged 50 or older with non-small cell lung cancer. The chain's CDR3 is CASSEQQDNSGNTIYF. CDR3 bases: TGTGCCAGCAGCGAGCAACAGGATAACTCTGGAAACACCATATATTTT.